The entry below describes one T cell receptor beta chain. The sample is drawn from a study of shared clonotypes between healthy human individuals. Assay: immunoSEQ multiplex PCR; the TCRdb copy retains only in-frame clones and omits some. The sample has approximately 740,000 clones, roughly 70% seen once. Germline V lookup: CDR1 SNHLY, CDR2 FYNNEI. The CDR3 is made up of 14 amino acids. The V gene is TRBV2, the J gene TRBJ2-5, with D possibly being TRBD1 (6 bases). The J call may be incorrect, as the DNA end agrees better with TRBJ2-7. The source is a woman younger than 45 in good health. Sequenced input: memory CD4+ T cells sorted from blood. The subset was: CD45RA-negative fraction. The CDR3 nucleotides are TGTGCCAGCAGCAGGGACAATGGGGCCCACGAGCAGTACTTC. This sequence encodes CASSRDNGAHEQYF.